The clone carrying this TCR beta chain was observed a handful of times. Its matching antigen is unknown. Template material for amplifying TCR beta CDR3 regions consisted of RNA transcripts. The HTBI set primed first-round TCR CDR3 RT-PCR. TCRdb passed the multiplex PCR reads through MiXCR, listing each CDR3 protein once. Found here are approximately 350,000 distinct CDR3 sequences, 12% to 15% of them singletons; the top ten hold roughly a fifth. The data were obtained in a study of T cells in Graves' hyperthyroidism and ophthalmopathy. Notes on the study in general: The majority of expanded thyroid clonotypes above 0.001 also appeared in blood.

The germline V gene encodes CDR1 SQVTM and CDR2 ANQGSEA. J gave up 6 bases and V 6 bases, and 5 bases lay outside the gene matches. The CDR3 contains 13 residues. Diagnostic assessment was based on clinical symptoms, serum thyroxine and TRAb, thyroid ultrasound and orbital computed tomography. The receptor was isolated from a woman in her fifties or sixties with Graves' ophthalmopathy. The V and J genes are TRBV29-1 and TRBJ1-4; 9 bases fit TRBD1. Sequencing was performed on blood. CDR3 DNA sequence: TGCAGCGTCAGACAGGGGGTTTATGAAAAACTGTTTTTT. This encodes CSVRQGVYEKLFF. Variable domain in full (rest from reference TRBV29-1 and TRBJ1-4): SAVISQKPSRDICQRGTSLTIQCQVDSQVTMMFWYRQQPGQSLTLIATANQGSEATYESGFVIDKFPISRPNLTFSTLTVSNMSPEDSSIYLCSVRQGVYEKLFFGSGTQLSVL.